A single sample gave rise to the 18 T cell receptor beta chains below, sequenced in a study of blood T cell repertoires in COVID-19. Here immunoSEQ multiplex PCR was the method, and the copy in TCRdb shows in-frame clones only, minus some. Of approximately 390,000 clones listed, around 87% are singletons. Sequencing input: peripheral blood. The receptors shown here come from a woman aged 60-70 years with COVID-19, enrolled during active disease.

This clone has only a few counts. This chain uses TRBV7-9 with TRBJ1-5, with TRBD1 as a possible D gene (5 bases). Between the trimmed V and J ends, which lost 8 bases and 0 bases, there was a span of 11 bases. CDR1 and CDR2 from the germline V gene are SEHNR and FQNEAQ (reference sequence). The CDR3 covers 14 residues. Here the CDR3 reads CASSTVLSNQPQHF. The CDR3 DNA reads as TGTGCCAGCTCGACAGTTCTTAGCAATCAGCCCCAGCATTTT.

The CDR3 here is CASSYQPGHLYGYTF. In nucleotides, the CDR3 is TGTGCCAGCAGTTACCAACCGGGACACCTATATGGCTACACCTTC. V and J are TRBV6-5 and TRBJ1-2; possible D gene TRBD1, 6 bases. The V end lost 2 bases, the J end lost 5 bases, and 15 bases lay between the germline ends. Germline-derived CDR1 and CDR2 are MNHEY and SVGAGI. The CDR3 runs 15 residues.

The V call is TRBV4-1, the J call TRBJ1-6, with TRBD1 identical over 8 bases. The germline CDR1 and CDR2 sequences are MGHRA and YSYEKL. Trimming at V came to 4 bases and at J to 9 bases, leaving 17 bases not matched to a gene. The CDR3 is 18 amino acids. CDR3 nucleotide sequence: TGCGCCAGCAGCCCCCGCTATCCCCAGACAGGGGCGACTTCACCCCTCCACTTT. Translated, it gives CASSPRYPQTGATSPLHF.

The rearrangement uses TRBV23-1 and TRBJ2-5, with a tentative D call TRBD1 (6 bases). TRBV23-1 has ORF status, its function being uncertain. CDR3 length: 14 amino acids. Trimming left V 0 bases short and J 3 bases short, with 8 bases between. The CDR3 nucleotides are TGCGCCAGCAGTCAATCCCACAGGGAAGAGACCCAGTACTTC. Protein product: CASSQSHREETQYF.

The chain has TRBV5-4 and TRBJ2-3; TRBD2 agrees at 14 bases. J gave up 3 bases and V 4 bases, and 10 bases lay outside the gene matches. This CDR3 spans 18 amino acids. Germline V CDR1 and CDR2: SGHNT, YYREEE (reference sequence). The CDR3 DNA sequence: TGTGCCAGCAGCCTACGACTAGCGGGGGGGCCCGGGACAGATACGCAGTATTTT. Its translation: CASSLRLAGGPGTDTQYF.

V gene TRBV28 combines with J gene TRBJ1-2, with D perhaps TRBD1 (5 bases). The V end was cut by 6 bases, the J end by 6 bases, with 23 bases between. Germline V gene sequence: CDR1 MDHEN, CDR2 SYDVKM. This CDR3 is 16 amino acids long. CDR3 residues: CASSRGGASTRDGYTF. CDR3 coding DNA: TGTGCCAGCAGCCGTGGAGGGGCTTCCACGAGGGATGGCTACACCTTC.

The rearrangement links TRBV10-3 to TRBJ2-7, with 8 bases that match TRBD2. After removal of 2 bases from V and 0 bases from J, the junction contained 6 bases not matched to a gene. This CDR3 has 16 amino acids. CDR1 and CDR2 (germline): ENHRY, SYGVKD. In DNA, the CDR3 is TGTGCCATCAGTGAGCCGGGGGGGGAACTCTCCTACGAGCAGTACTTC. Amino acids: CAISEPGGELSYEQYF.

The V and J genes are TRBV10-3 and TRBJ2-7, with 7 bases that match TRBD1. Losses at the gene ends were 3 bases for V and 2 bases for J; bases not matched to a gene: 7. Germline values: CDR1 ENHRY, CDR2 SYGVKD. CDR3 length: 15 amino acids. The CDR3 loop is CAISEEQGTPYEQYF. In nucleotides, the CDR3 is TGTGCCATCAGTGAAGAACAGGGGACCCCCTACGAGCAGTACTTC.

The V and J genes are TRBV3-1 (or the pseudogene TRBV3-2) and TRBJ1-6, with 9 bases that match TRBD1. The CDR3 covers 16 residues. CDR1 LGHDT and CDR2 YNNKEL come from the germline V gene (reference sequence). Losses at the gene ends were 3 bases for V and 7 bases for J; bases not matched to a gene: 7. The DNA of the CDR3 is TGTGCCAGCAGCCACGACCGGGACAGGGACAATTCACCCCTCCACTTT. It specifies CASSHDRDRDNSPLHF.

This chain links TRBV27 with TRBJ1-1, with TRBD1 matching 8 bases. The CDR3 is 15 amino acids. Germline CDR1 is MNHEY and CDR2 is SMNVEV (reference sequence). Trimming took 5 bases from V and 3 from J; bases not matched to a gene: 8. The CDR3, as DNA: TGTGCCAGCAGTCCCTCCCGACAGGGGTACACTGAAGCTTTCTTT. This sequence encodes CASSPSRQGYTEAFF.

The rearrangement joins TRBV13 to TRBJ2-3; D is possibly TRBD2 (5 bases). The CDR3 is made up of 15 amino acids. The V gene's germline CDR1 is PRHDT and CDR2 FYEKMQ (reference sequence). V was pared by 5 bases and J by 5 bases, with 17 bases between. The CDR3 nucleotides are TGTGCCAGCAGCCCAGGTGAGGGCTTGGAAGATACGCAGTATTTT. This encodes CASSPGEGLEDTQYF.

The CDR3 here is CASSLVGTGQNRLSQHF. As DNA, the CDR3 is TGTGCCAGCAGCTTAGTCGGGACAGGGCAAAATCGGTTGTCCCAGCATTTT. The J gene is TRBJ1-5, the V gene TRBV7-2; 9 nucleotides align to TRBD1. The CDR3 runs 17 residues. Germline V gives CDR1 SGHTA, CDR2 FQGNSA. With 1 base clipped from V and 11 bases from J, the junction kept 15 bases outside the gene matches.

The rearrangement uses TRBV2 and TRBJ2-3, with TRBD2 matching over 8 bases. The CDR3 length is 15 residues. The trim removed 1 base at V and 5 bases at J, leaving 5 bases unmatched. Germline V gives CDR1 SNHLY, CDR2 FYNNEI. CDR3 amino acids: CASSEGGLARDTQYF. The CDR3 DNA follows: TGTGCCAGCAGTGAAGGTGGACTAGCCCGAGATACGCAGTATTTT.

As DNA, the CDR3 is TGTGCCAGCAGTTTCCCGACAGGGGACATCTATGGCTACACCTTC. Translation gives CASSFPTGDIYGYTF. This chain joins TRBV28 and TRBJ1-2; 8 bases align to TRBD1. CDR1 and CDR2 (germline): MDHEN, SYDVKM. The CDR3 consists of 15 residues. The J segment lost 4 bases and the V segment lost 3 bases, leaving 7 bases of the junction unmatched.

About this clone itself: Within the sample, other DNA sequences also encode this same CDR3. The chain links TRBV6-5 to TRBJ2-7; 7 positions agree with TRBD1. CDR1 and CDR2 (germline): MNHEY, SVGAGI. Trimming took 6 bases from V and 1 from J; bases not matched to a gene: 3. The CDR3 is 13 residues long. CDR3 loop: CASSRTGSYEQYF. CDR3 coding DNA: TGTGCCAGCAGCAGGACAGGATCCTACGAGCAGTACTTC.

The CDR3 loop reads CASNGGPYGYTF. The CDR3 DNA reads TGTGCCAGCAATGGGGGCCCCTATGGCTACACCTTC. The gene calls are TRBV3-1 (or the pseudogene TRBV3-2) and TRBJ1-2, with D possibly being TRBD1 (6 bases). V was clipped by 7 bases and J by 4 bases, with 10 bases between them. CDR1 and CDR2 (germline): LGHDT, YNNKEL (reference sequence). The CDR3 loop spans 12 amino acids.

The chain joins TRBV7-9 to TRBJ2-3; 10 bases line up with TRBD2. With V trimmed by 2 bases and J by 0 bases, 11 bases remained unmatched. The germline V gene has CDR1 SEHNR and CDR2 FQNEAQ (reference sequence). The CDR3 is 19 amino acids. DNA of the CDR3: TGTGCCAGCAGCTTACCTAGCGGGGGCGCCATGAGAAGCACAGATACGCAGTATTTT. Protein sequence: CASSLPSGGAMRSTDTQYF.

The V and J genes are TRBV4-2 and TRBJ1-2; D is perhaps TRBD1 (5 bases). Trimming shortened V by 4 bases and J by 5 bases, and 14 bases separated the two germline ends. The CDR3 runs to 14 residues. Per germline, CDR1 LGHNA and CDR2 YNFKEQ. The CDR3 region is CASSPATGSYGYTF. The CDR3, as DNA: TGTGCCAGCAGCCCTGCCACAGGCTCGTATGGCTACACCTTC.